This T cell receptor beta chain was sequenced during a study of shared clonotypes between healthy human individuals. About the study: The donors, a couple of women and a few men, were aged 18 to 49. Three plates each covered CD4 naive and memory; CD8 naive two, CD8 memory one. General study results and limits: Memory subsets generally showed smaller estimated richness than naive subsets did.

The table came from immunoSEQ multiplex PCR; TCRdb's copy has only in-frame clones and leaves some out. The sample shows about 2 million clones, 90% to 95% of them seen only once. With V trimmed by 6 bases and J by 9 bases, 9 bases remained unmatched. This CDR3 comprises 14 residues. Germline V gene lookup returns CDR1 MNHEY and CDR2 SVGAGI. Comments on this clone: The antigen is not known.

The receptor was isolated from a man between 18 and 35 years old in good health. The V call is TRBV6-5, the J call TRBJ2-1; 9 positions agree with TRBD1. The sample comprised naive CD4+ T cells sorted from blood. Subset reported: CD45RA+ positively selected. The CDR3 DNA is TGTGCCAGCAGAAGGGACAGGGCGGGATCTGAGCAGTTCTTC. Protein: CASRRDRAGSEQFF.